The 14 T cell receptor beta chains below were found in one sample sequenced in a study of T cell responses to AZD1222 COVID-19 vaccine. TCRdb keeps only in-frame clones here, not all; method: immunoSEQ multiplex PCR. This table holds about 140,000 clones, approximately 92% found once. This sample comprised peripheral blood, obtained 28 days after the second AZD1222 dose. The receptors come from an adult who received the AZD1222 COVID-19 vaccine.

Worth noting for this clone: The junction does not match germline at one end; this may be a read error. The CDR3 is CASSKYRDYLHF. In nucleotides, the CDR3 is TGTGCCAGCAGTAAGTACCGGGACTATCTGCACTTC. This chain connects TRBV6-5 to TRBJ2-7; 7 bases agree with TRBD2. This CDR3 is 12 amino acids long. Per the germline V gene, CDR1 is MNHEY and CDR2 is SVGAGI.

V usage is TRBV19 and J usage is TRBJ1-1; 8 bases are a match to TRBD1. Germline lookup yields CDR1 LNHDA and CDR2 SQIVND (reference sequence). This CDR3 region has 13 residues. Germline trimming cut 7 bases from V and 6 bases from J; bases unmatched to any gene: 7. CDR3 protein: CASIRTGGAEAFF. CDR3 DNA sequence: TGTGCCAGTATTAGAACAGGGGGGGCTGAAGCTTTCTTT.

CDR3 residues: CASRIQGVGTGELFF. In nucleotides, the CDR3 is TGTGCCAGCAGGATACAGGGCGTGGGCACCGGGGAGCTGTTTTTT. The chain combines TRBV28 with TRBJ2-2, with TRBD1 as a possible D gene (6 bases). CDR3 length: 15 residues. CDR1 and CDR2 from the germline V gene are MDHEN and SYDVKM. V lost 6 bases and J lost 4, with 15 bases in between. The full variable domain, with the rest looked up from reference TRBV28 and TRBJ2-2, is DVKVTQSSRYLVKRTGEKVFLECVQDMDHENMFWYRQDPGLGLRLIYFSYDVKMKEKGDIPEGYSVSREKKERFSLILESASTNQTSMYLCASRIQGVGTGELFFGEGSRLTVL.

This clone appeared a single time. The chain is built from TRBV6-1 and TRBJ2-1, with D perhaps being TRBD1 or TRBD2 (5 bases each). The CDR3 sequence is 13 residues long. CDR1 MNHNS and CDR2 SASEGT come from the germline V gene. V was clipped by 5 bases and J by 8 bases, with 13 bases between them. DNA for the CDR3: TGTGCCAGCAGTTATGGGGGAGCCGATGAGCAGTTCTTC. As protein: CASSYGGADEQFF.

The CDR3 region is CASSLPNTGTFYEQYF. Written as DNA, the CDR3 is TGTGCCAGCAGCTTACCTAACACCGGGACATTCTACGAGCAGTACTTC. This rearrangement joins TRBV7-9 to TRBJ2-7, with D possibly being TRBD1 (6 bases). Germline V lookup: CDR1 SEHNR, CDR2 FQNEAQ (reference sequence). The CDR3 loop spans 16 amino acids. The V gene lost 2 bases and the J gene lost 3 bases, with 17 bases spanning the gap. Supplemented by reference TRBV7-9 and TRBJ2-7, the full variable domain reads DTGVSQNPRHKITKRGQNVTFRCDPISEHNRLYWYRQTLGQGPEFLTYFQNEAQLEKSRLLSDRFSAERPKGSFSTLEIQRTEQGDSAMYLCASSLPNTGTFYEQYFGPGTRLTVT.

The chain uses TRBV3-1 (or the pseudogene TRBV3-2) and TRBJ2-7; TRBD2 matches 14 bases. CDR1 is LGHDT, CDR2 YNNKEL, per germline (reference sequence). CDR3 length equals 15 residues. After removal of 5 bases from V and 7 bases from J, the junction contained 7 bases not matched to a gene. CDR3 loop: CASSGGTSGSWEQYF. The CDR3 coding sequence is TGTGCCAGCAGCGGTGGGACTAGCGGGAGCTGGGAGCAGTACTTC.

CDR3 sequence: CASSFFRPRDRATSNQPQHF. The CDR3 bases are TGTGCCAGCAGCTTTTTTCGGCCCCGGGACAGGGCGACTAGCAATCAGCCCCAGCATTTT. This chain connects TRBV28 to TRBJ1-5; 9 positions match TRBD1. V trimming: 6 bases; J trimming: 0 bases; junction bases outside the gene matches: 18. CDR3 size: 20 residues. Germline lookup yields CDR1 MDHEN and CDR2 SYDVKM.

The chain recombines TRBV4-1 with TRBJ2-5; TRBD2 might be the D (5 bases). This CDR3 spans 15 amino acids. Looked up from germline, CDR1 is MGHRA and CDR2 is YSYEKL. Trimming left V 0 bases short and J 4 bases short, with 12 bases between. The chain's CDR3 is CASSQDWEILETQYF. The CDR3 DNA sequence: TGCGCCAGCAGCCAAGATTGGGAGATCTTAGAGACCCAGTACTTC.

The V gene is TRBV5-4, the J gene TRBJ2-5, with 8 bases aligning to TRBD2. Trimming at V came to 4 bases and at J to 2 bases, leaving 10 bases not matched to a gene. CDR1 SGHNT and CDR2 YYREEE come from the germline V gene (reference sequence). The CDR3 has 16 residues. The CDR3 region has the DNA TGTGCCAGCAGCCACCCGACTAGCGAGATACAAGAGACCCAGTACTTC. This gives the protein CASSHPTSEIQETQYF.

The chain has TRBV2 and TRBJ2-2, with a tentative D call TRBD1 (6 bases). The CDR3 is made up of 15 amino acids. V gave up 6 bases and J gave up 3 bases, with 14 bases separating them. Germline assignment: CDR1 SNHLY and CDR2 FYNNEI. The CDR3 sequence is CASSLQGLDTGELFF. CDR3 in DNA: TGTGCCAGCAGCTTACAGGGTTTGGACACCGGGGAGCTGTTTTTT.

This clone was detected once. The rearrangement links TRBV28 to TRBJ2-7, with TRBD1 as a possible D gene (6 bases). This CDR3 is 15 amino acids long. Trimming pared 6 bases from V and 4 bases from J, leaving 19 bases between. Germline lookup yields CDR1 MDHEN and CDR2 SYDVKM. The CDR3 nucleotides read TGTGCCAGCAGCCCTAGGGGGTCCGTAGATTACGAGCAGTACTTC. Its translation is CASSPRGSVDYEQYF.

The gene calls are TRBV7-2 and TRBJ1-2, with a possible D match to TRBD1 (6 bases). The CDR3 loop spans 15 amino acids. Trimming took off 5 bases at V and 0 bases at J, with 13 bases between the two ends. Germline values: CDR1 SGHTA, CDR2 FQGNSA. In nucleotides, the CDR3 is TGTGCCAGCAGCCTAGGACAGAGTTCTAACTATGGCTACACCTTC. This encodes CASSLGQSSNYGYTF.

The CDR3 DNA sequence: TGCGCCAGCAGCCTCAACCCCGGCAGCTCCTACAATGAGCAGTTCTTC. It codes for CASSLNPGSSYNEQFF. The chain combines TRBV4-3 with TRBJ2-1; D not resolved. V lost 4 bases, J lost 0 bases, and 13 bases lay in between. Germline V gene sequence: CDR1 LGHNA, CDR2 YSLEER. There are 16 residues in the CDR3.

CDR3 coding DNA: TGTGCCAGCAGCAACGGGGCAAACTATGGCTACACCTTC. It yields the protein CASSNGANYGYTF. The chain is built from TRBV28 and TRBJ1-2, with TRBD1 as a possible D gene (5 bases). The CDR3 spans 13 residues. V lost 6 bases and J 2 bases, leaving 10 bases between the germline ends. CDR1 is MDHEN, CDR2 SYDVKM, per germline.